A single count supports the clone carrying this TCR beta chain. Trimming took 3 bases from V and 9 from J, leaving 12 bases between them. The germline CDR1 and CDR2 sequences are SGHAT and FQNNGV. The CDR3 has 13 amino acids. The data were produced by immunoSEQ multiplex PCR, yet TCRdb's version contains in-frame clones alone and is incomplete. The sample shows about 380,000 clones, about 90% of them seen only once. The sample belongs to a study of blood T cell repertoires in COVID-19. Across the study: Italy, Spain and the United States were the sources of the convalescent and acute COVID-19 samples.

The sample comprised peripheral blood. This clonotype originated in a young man with active or convalescent COVID-19. The chain carries TRBV11-2 and TRBJ2-1; D is unresolved. CDR3 loop: CASSLVRWSEQFF. CDR3 coding DNA: TGTGCCAGCAGCTTGGTCCGTTGGAGTGAGCAGTTCTTC.